This TCR beta chain comes out of a study of T cell responses to AZD1222 COVID-19 vaccine. Data came from immunoSEQ multiplex PCR; TCRdb stores just in-frame clones and leaves some out. This table has roughly 120,000 clones, about 86% appearing once. The CDR3 is made up of 16 amino acids. The ends lost 0 bases at V and 14 bases at J; junction bases unmatched: 14. The germline V gene has CDR1 SGHRS and CDR2 YFSETQ. This clone was detected only once. The source material was peripheral blood, sampled 28 days after the second AZD1222 dose. The sequence came from an adult who received the AZD1222 COVID-19 vaccine. The J gene is TRBJ2-3, the V gene TRBV5-1; the match to TRBD2 covers 11 bases. The CDR3 here is CASSLGWSSGGFKSYF. For the CDR3, the DNA is TGCGCCAGCAGCTTGGGGTGGTCTAGCGGGGGGTTCAAGTCGTATTTT.